This paragraph covers one T cell receptor beta chain sequence. Generated by immunoSEQ multiplex PCR, the TCRdb table keeps only in-frame clones and is missing some. This sample has 70,000 to 85,000 clones, with under 95% found just once. This entry comes from a study of brain T cells in children with intractable seizures. The V end lost 4 bases, the J end lost 3 bases, and 4 bases lay between the germline ends. The length of the CDR3 is 12 residues. The material sequenced was peripheral blood, taken at surgery. This rearrangement joins TRBV12-3 or TRBV12-4 to TRBJ2-4; D gene uncertain. The TCR comes from a girl aged 2-10 years with Rasmussen encephalitis and intractable seizures. CDR3 DNA: TGTGCCAGCAGTTGGAACAAAAACATTCAGTACTTC. Protein sequence: CASSWNKNIQYF.